This T cell receptor beta chain comes out of a study of T cells in Graves' hyperthyroidism and ophthalmopathy. Study conclusions and caveats: Most expanded thyroid clonotypes above 0.001 recurred in blood.

The investigators amplified TCR beta CDR3 regions from RNA transcripts. Initially, a first-round RT-PCR of the TCR CDR3 employed the HTBI primer set. Each CDR3 protein is one row after TCRdb ran MiXCR on the multiplex PCR reads. The sample includes approximately 270,000 distinct CDR3 sequences, less than 15% seen only once; the top ten take roughly 14%. This clonotype was seen a handful of times. Its antigen remains unknown. Per the germline V gene, CDR1 is MNHNS and CDR2 is SASEGT. This CDR3 spans 15 amino acids. With 4 bases removed from V and 2 bases from J, the gap between germline ends came to 13 bases.

This clonotype originated in a woman between 40 and 50 years old with Graves' hyperthyroidism that later progressed to Graves' ophthalmopathy. V usage is TRBV6-1 and J usage is TRBJ2-3; possibly TRBD2 for D (6 bases). What was sequenced was blood. For the CDR3, the DNA is TGTGCCAGCAGTGCCCTTTGGGGGGACACAGATACGCAGTATTTT. It translates to CASSALWGDTDTQYF.